This T cell receptor (beta chain) was recorded in a study of blood T cell repertoires in COVID-19. Study as a whole: Collection of acute and convalescent COVID-19 samples took place in the United States, Italy and Spain.

With 3 bases removed from V and 3 bases from J, the gap between germline ends came to 8 bases. This CDR3 is built from 13 residues. Germline CDR1 reads SGHTA; CDR2 reads FQGNSA. In the original processing: How many nucleated cells were present was estimated from reference gene primer amplification. Here immunoSEQ multiplex PCR was the method, and the copy in TCRdb shows in-frame clones only, minus some. V and J calls and clone size are given by that table; D and trimming were obtained from the DNA. In the table there are more than 300,000 clones, roughly 82% of which are singletons. Sequencing was done on a sample of peripheral blood. The sequence came from a woman aged 45-60 years with acute or convalescent COVID-19. The chain has TRBV7-2 and TRBJ1-1; no firm D call. The CDR3 DNA follows: TGTGCCAGCAGCTTCGGGTGGGACACTGAAGCTTTCTTT. Translating it yields CASSFGWDTEAFF.